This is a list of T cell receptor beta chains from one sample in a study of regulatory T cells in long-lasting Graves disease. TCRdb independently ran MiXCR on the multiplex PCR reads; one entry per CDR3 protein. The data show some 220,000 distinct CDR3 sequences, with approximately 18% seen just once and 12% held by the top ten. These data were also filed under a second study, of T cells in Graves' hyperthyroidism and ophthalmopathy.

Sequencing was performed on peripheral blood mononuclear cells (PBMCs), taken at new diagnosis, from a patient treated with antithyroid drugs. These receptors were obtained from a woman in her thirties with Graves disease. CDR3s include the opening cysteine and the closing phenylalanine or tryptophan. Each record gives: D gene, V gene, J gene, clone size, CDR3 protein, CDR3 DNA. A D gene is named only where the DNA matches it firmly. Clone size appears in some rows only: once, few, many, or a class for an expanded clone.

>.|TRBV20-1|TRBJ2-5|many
CSAHSPTEYQETQYF
TGCAGTGCCCACAGTCCGACGGAGTACCAAGAGACCCAGTACTTC
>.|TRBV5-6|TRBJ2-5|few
CASSLQLLPGGYF
TGTGCCAGCAGCTTGCAACTCCTGCCTGGAGGGTACTTC
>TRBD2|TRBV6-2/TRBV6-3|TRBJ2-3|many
CASSYSGTSGMTDTQYF
TGTGCCAGCAGTTACTCGGGGACTAGCGGGATGACAGATACGCAGTATTTT
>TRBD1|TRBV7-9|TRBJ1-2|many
CASSLGQGYGYTF
TGTGCCAGCAGCTTAGGACAGGGCTATGGCTACACCTTC
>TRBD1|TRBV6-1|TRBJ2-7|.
CATLRGTGASYEQYF
TGTGCCACCTTACGGGGGACAGGGGCTTCCTACGAGCAGTACTTC
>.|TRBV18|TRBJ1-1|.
CASSPRGVDTEAFF
TGTGCCAGCTCACCAAGGGGTGTGGACACTGAAGCTTTCTTT
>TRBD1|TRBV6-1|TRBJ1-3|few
CASSEQGAASGNTIYF
TGTGCCAGCAGTGAACAGGGGGCTGCCTCTGGAAACACCATATATTTT
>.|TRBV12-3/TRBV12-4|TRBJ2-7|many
CASSLRPGPYQQYF
TGTGCCAGCAGTTTACGTCCGGGCCCCTACCAGCAGTACTTC
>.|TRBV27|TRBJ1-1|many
CASSLSGPRGEAFF
TGTGCCAGCAGTTTATCAGGACCGAGGGGTGAAGCTTTCTTT
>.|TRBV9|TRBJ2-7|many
CASSVEGSSSYEQYF
TGTGCCAGCAGCGTAGAGGGTTCCAGCTCCTACGAGCAGTACTTC
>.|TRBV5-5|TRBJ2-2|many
CASIPGPSNTGELFF
TGTGCCAGCATCCCAGGGCCCTCGAACACCGGGGAGCTGTTTTTT
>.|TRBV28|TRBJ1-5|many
CASTSRGVPNSNQPQHF
TGTGCCAGCACCTCGAGGGGGGTCCCGAATAGCAATCAGCCCCAGCATTTT
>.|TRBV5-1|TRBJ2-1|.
CASSWTVSSYNEQFF
TGCGCCAGCAGCTGGACTGTTAGCTCCTACAATGAGCAGTTCTTC